What follows are 3 T cell receptor beta chains derived from one specimen sequenced in a study of CD8 T cells in Susac syndrome (dated by TCRdb to the late 2010s). Library creation used the immunoSEQ multiplex PCR assay. RNA was extracted using the RNeasy kit, and roughly 0.5 to 1 microgram was reverse transcribed with random hexamers. The public reads were run again by TCRdb, first through fastp at Q25 and then through MiXCR, and only productive beta chains were kept. Every CDR3 protein is listed once, alongside the most common genes and DNA of its rows. The sample table records some 210,000 distinct CDR3 sequences; approximately 94% of these occur just once. The ten biggest clones cover approximately 0.15% of the sample. The sequenced material came from CD4+ T cells from PBMCs. The receptor set was obtained from a human donor with Susac syndrome.

The chain combines TRBV29-1 with TRBJ2-1; TRBD1 matches at 8 bases. This CDR3 is built from 13 residues. Per germline, CDR1 SQVTM and CDR2 ANQGSEA. V was pared by 7 bases and J by 8 bases, with 10 bases of the junction left unmatched. CDR3 coding DNA: TGCAGCGCGAGGCAGGGGGCCAACGATGAGCAGTTCTTC. Protein: CSARQGANDEQFF.

This sequence joins TRBV9 and TRBJ2-5, with 10 nucleotides matching TRBD1. The CDR3 has 15 amino acids. Germline V gives CDR1 SGDLS, CDR2 YYNGEE. V dropped 3 bases and J dropped 4; count of bases not matched to a gene: 6. The CDR3 loop is CASSAGTGEIETQYF. The CDR3 nucleotides are TGTGCCAGCAGCGCCGGGACAGGGGAGATAGAGACCCAGTACTTC. The variable domain in full, completed from reference TRBV9 and TRBJ2-5, reads DSGVTQTPKHLITATGQRVTLRCSPRSGDLSVYWYQQSLDQGLQFLIQYYNGEERAKGNILERFSAQQFPDLHSELNLSSLELGDSALYFCASSAGTGEIETQYFGPGTRLLVL.

The count of this clonotype is one. This chain uses TRBV20-1 with TRBJ2-5; D is tentatively TRBD1 or TRBD2 (5 bases each). This CDR3 region has 14 residues. Deletions cut 3 bases from V and 10 bases from J, with 21 bases between. CDR1 DFQATT and CDR2 SNEGSKA come from the germline V gene (reference sequence). The CDR3 here is CSASSRDHSGDQYF. Written as DNA, the CDR3 is TGCAGTGCTAGTTCCCGGGACCACTCTGGGGACCAGTACTTC.